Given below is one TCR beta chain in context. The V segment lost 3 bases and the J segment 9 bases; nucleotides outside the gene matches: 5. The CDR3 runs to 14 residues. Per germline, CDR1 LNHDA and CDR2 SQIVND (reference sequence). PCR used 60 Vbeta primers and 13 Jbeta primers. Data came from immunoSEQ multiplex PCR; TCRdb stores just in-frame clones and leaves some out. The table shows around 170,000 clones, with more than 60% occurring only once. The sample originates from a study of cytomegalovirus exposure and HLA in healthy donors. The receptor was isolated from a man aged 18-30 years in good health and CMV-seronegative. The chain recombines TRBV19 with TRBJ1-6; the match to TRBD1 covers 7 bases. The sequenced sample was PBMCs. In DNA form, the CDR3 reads TGTGCCAGTAGTATCGAGGGGGCGCGTTCACCCCTCCACTTT. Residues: CASSIEGARSPLHF.